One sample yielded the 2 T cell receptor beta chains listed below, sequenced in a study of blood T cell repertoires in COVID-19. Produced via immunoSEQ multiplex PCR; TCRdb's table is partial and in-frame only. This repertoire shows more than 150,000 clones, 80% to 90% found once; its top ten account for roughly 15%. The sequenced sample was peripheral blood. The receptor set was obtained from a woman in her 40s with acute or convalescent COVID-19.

CDR3 region: CASSFTGQNTEAFF. CDR3 sequence (DNA): TGTGCCAGCAGCTTTACCGGACAGAACACTGAAGCTTTCTTT. The rearrangement uses TRBV7-8 and TRBJ1-1; D is perhaps TRBD1 (5 bases). Deletions cut 3 bases from V and 1 base from J, with 9 bases between. This CDR3 is built from 14 residues. Germline V gene sequence: CDR1 SGHVS, CDR2 FQNEAQ.

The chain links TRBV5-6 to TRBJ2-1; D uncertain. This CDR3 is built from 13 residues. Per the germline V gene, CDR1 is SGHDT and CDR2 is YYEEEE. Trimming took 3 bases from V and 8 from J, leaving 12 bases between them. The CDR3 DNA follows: TGTGCCAGCAGCTATACAGTTCTCGATGAGCAGTTCTTC. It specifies CASSYTVLDEQFF.